This T cell receptor (beta chain) was obtained from a study of T cells in Graves' hyperthyroidism and ophthalmopathy. The CDR3 has 18 amino acids. Germline V lookup: CDR1 MDHEN, CDR2 SYDVKM. The ends lost 3 bases at V and 4 bases at J; junction bases unmatched: 15. RNA transcripts gave rise to amplified TCR beta CDR3 regions. When the TCR CDR3 underwent first-round RT-PCR, the HTBI primer set was used. TCRdb re-called the multiplex PCR reads through MiXCR, storing one row per CDR3 protein. The repertoire holds a few hundred thousand distinct CDR3 sequences, with less than 15% as singletons. The sequence was collected from a middle-aged woman with Graves' hyperthyroidism that later progressed to Graves' ophthalmopathy. The chain couples TRBV28 to TRBJ2-7; 10 bases align to TRBD2. Sequencing input: blood. In nucleotides, the CDR3 is TGTGCCAGCAGTTTTTATGCTAGCGGGAGATCTGTGTGGTACGAGCAGTACTTC. This codes for CASSFYASGRSVWYEQYF.